This T cell receptor (beta chain) was captured by sequencing in a study of T cells in Graves' hyperthyroidism and ophthalmopathy. This clonotype has at least ten counts. Using RNA transcripts as the source, TCR beta CDR3 regions were amplified. TCR CDR3 regions were first amplified by RT-PCR with HTBI primers. TCRdb independently ran MiXCR on the multiplex PCR reads; one entry per CDR3 protein. The sample lists some 300,000 distinct CDR3 sequences, about an eighth occurring once. With 1 base clipped from V and 4 bases from J, the junction kept 4 bases outside the gene matches. The CDR3 has 14 residues. Reasons for excluding patients were uncontrolled infection, other autoimmune disease, pregnancy or lactation. The authors took PBMCs from roughly 10 ml fresh peripheral blood.

V is TRBV12-3 or TRBV12-4 and J is TRBJ2-7; 7 bases are a match to TRBD1. Input material: blood. The sequence was collected from a woman under 40 with Graves' hyperthyroidism that later progressed to Graves' ophthalmopathy. CDR3 loop: CASSLGQGEYEQYF. In DNA, the CDR3 is TGTGCCAGCAGTTTAGGGCAGGGGGAATACGAGCAGTACTTC.